This TCR beta chain appears in the sequencing data of a study of persistence of HIV-infected CD4 T cells. The study's findings and limits: TCRbeta richness was lower in CMV- and Gag-responding cells than in anti-CD3/anti-CD28-responding cells. Antigen-responding cells were enriched for degenerate expanded CDR3beta sequences.

Lysates of CMV-infected fibroblasts at around 10 ug/mL stimulated these cells. CD40L-negative CD69-negative CD45RO-high memory CD4+ T cells were sorted as populations depleted of antigen-responding cells. For at least 4 years, plasma HIV-1 RNA was undetectable (<50 copies/mL). Donors had CD4+ T cell counts above 400 cells/uL and were CMV-seropositive. The libraries were made with immunoSEQ version 4 in survey mode. Using immunoSEQ multiplex PCR, the repertoire was profiled, and TCRdb retains in-frame clones only, with some absent. Among some 48,000 clones listed, about 81% were seen once. As concerns this clone: As yet, its antigen is unknown.

Material: CD4+ T cells sorted from PBMCs after roughly 20-hour stimulation, obtained from a patient who received antiretroviral therapy. This TCR derives from an adult man with HIV who was CMV-seropositive.

Here the CDR3 reads CASSPGQGWYSGYTF. CDR3 DNA sequence: TGTGCCAGCAGTCCGGGACAGGGATGGTATTCTGGCTACACCTTC. The chain recombines TRBV28 with TRBJ1-2; 9 bases agree with TRBD1. Trimming cost V 5 bases and J 7 bases; bases outside gene matches: 11. Germline assignment: CDR1 MDHEN and CDR2 SYDVKM. The CDR3 sequence is 15 residues long.